Below are 3 T cell receptor beta chains sequenced from a single sample in a study of radiotherapy plus CTLA-4 blockade in lung cancer. Measured with immunoSEQ multiplex PCR; TCRdb has only the in-frame clones, and not every one. The table includes 70,000 to 90,000 clones, 78% detected once. The sample was peripheral blood, taken from a patient treated with radiotherapy plus ipilimumab. These receptors originate from a human donor with non-small cell lung cancer who had a complete response to radiotherapy plus ipilimumab.

This clone has a single count. This rearrangement joins TRBV6-5 to TRBJ2-3, with D unclear. Looked up from germline, CDR1 is MNHEY and CDR2 is SVGAGI. Trimming took off 0 bases at V and 5 bases at J, with 9 bases between the two ends. This CDR3 spans 14 amino acids. The CDR3 DNA sequence: TGTGCCAGCAGTTACTCGAGTAGACAAGATACGCAGTATTTT. This gives the protein CASSYSSRQDTQYF.

The chain uses TRBV5-1 and TRBJ2-1; the D call may be TRBD1 or TRBD2 (5 bases each). Germline V gives CDR1 SGHRS, CDR2 YFSETQ. The ends were cut back, 3 bases at V and 0 bases at J, with 16 bases in the middle. This CDR3 contains 17 residues. The CDR3 loop reads CASSYGLGDSSYNEQFF. The CDR3 DNA sequence: TGCGCCAGCAGCTATGGCCTGGGGGATAGCTCCTACAATGAGCAGTTCTTC.

This clone was counted a single time. The gene calls are TRBV6-5 and TRBJ1-3; D is uncertain. V was shortened by 6 bases and J by 0 bases, with 12 bases between the two germline ends. Per the germline V gene, CDR1 is MNHEY and CDR2 is SVGAGI. The CDR3 has 15 amino acids. As DNA, the CDR3 is TGTGCCAGCAGGCGCGATGCGAACTCTGGAAACACCATATATTTT. Protein product: CASRRDANSGNTIYF.